The T cell receptor (beta chain) under discussion was sequenced for a study of blood T cells in healthy people across ages. This clonotype was detected a few times. The antigen is not known. A second PCR of 7 to 11 cycles used a sample-barcoded 5' primer and a J-beta primer mix. Each TCR beta cDNA got a 12-nucleotide random molecular identifier. TCRdb fed the 5' RACE reads into MiXCR, producing one record per CDR3 protein. This sample has around 780,000 distinct CDR3 sequences, with under 30% found just once. Broader study findings: TCR beta diversity was tightly associated with the proportion of naive T cells. Estimated diversity that came from one million T cells was considered an underestimate. Long-lived donors had more naive CD4+ cells and higher diversity than aged donors.

These data also formed part of another study, on T cells of mothers and their children.

Sequencing input: blood. This sequence was found in a boy between 10 and 17 years old in good health.

The CDR3 sequence: CASSEPPGTSNQPQHF. CDR3 in DNA: TGTGCCAGCAGCGAACCTCCAGGGACTAGCAATCAGCCCCAGCATTTT. The chain joins TRBV5-5 to TRBJ1-5; D perhaps matches TRBD1 (5 bases). CDR3 length equals 16 residues. The V end lost 4 bases, the J end lost 0 bases, and 14 bases lay between the germline ends. Germline V lookup: CDR1 SGHKS, CDR2 YYEKEE (reference sequence).